This entry concerns a single T cell receptor (beta chain). Single cDNA molecules in the library carried unique molecular identifiers attached during preparation. MiXCR, applied by TCRdb to the RACE reads, yields one record per CDR3 protein. The table shows about 380,000 distinct CDR3 sequences, with about 6% occurring only once. Germline V CDR1 and CDR2: LGHNA, YNFKEQ. The ends lost 2 bases at V and 3 bases at J; junction bases unmatched: 7. The CDR3 sequence is 17 residues long. Time point noted: patch test 2, 6 weeks after DPC sensitization. Treatment of the sample: therapeutic diphenylcyclopropenone sensitization with weekly scalp DPC. Patients had alopecia, were aged 18 to 70, and were not pregnant. Unseparated into fractions, whole blood served as the source from which total RNA was extracted. This record comes from a study of human T cells and chemical hapten exposure. At the level of the study: 0.01% DPC was applied to the upper back in patch tests, which were read at 6 days.

This chain connects TRBV4-2 to TRBJ2-5; 12 nucleotides line up with TRBD2. The receptor comes from a woman younger than 35 with alopecia areata. Some clones in this sample may be carry-over from other donors' samples. Here the sequenced sample was whole blood, taken in connection with sensitization to the hapten diphenylcyclopropenone (DPC). The CDR3 sequence: CASSQSTSGGSEETQYF. The CDR3 DNA follows: TGTGCCAGCAGCCAATCAACTAGCGGGGGGTCTGAAGAGACCCAGTACTTC.